This entry concerns a single T cell receptor (beta chain). No antigen is known for it. The libraries of TRB cDNA were prepared using 5' RACE with UMI labels. With the 5' RACE reads reprocessed, TCRdb shows one record per CDR3 protein and no DNA. The sample yields more than 45,000 distinct CDR3 sequences, of which the top ten take up roughly 0.42%. The sample is drawn from a study of CXCR3-negative and CXCR3-positive naive CD8 T cells. Overall study: Cumulative TRB read yield was some 140 million, averaging about 1.5 +/- 0.3 million per library. Study findings and constraints: TRBV-TRBJ usage matched between naive CXCR3-negative and CXCR3-positive cells but not between memory cells.

Germline V CDR1 and CDR2: MRHNA, SNTAGT. CDR3 length: 15 amino acids. The chain employs TRBV6-4 and TRBJ2-5; TCRdb names TRBD1, which stays unverified in the absence of DNA. The clonotype comes from a human donor in good health. Some clones in this sample may be carry-over from other donors' samples. The specimen sequenced was naive CXCR3- CD8+ T cells from blood. Subset indicated: CD45RO-CCR7+CD27+CD95- naive CD8+ T cells lacking CXCR3 (TNR3-). The CDR3 spells CASSLTLDSSETQYF.